Shown below are 2 T cell receptor beta chains from a single sample sequenced in a study of early T cells in non-severe SARS-CoV-2 infection. TCRdb passed the 5' RACE reads through MiXCR, listing each CDR3 protein once. The table has approximately 80,000 distinct CDR3 sequences, around 10% seen once. This material consisted of whole blood, taken at baseline. Source of these receptors: an adult who was a healthcare worker with PCR-confirmed SARS-CoV-2 infection or an uninfected control (not recorded which).

This clonotype was counted many times. The V call is TRBV11-2, the J call TRBJ1-4, with a weak D call TRBD1 (6 bases). CDR1 SGHAT and CDR2 FQNNGV come from the germline V gene. V dropped 1 base and J dropped 6 bases, with 12 bases sitting between them. CDR3 length equals 15 residues. In nucleotides, the CDR3 is TGTGCCAGCAGCTTAGGACAGGAAAACGATGAAAAACTGTTTTTT. Protein: CASSLGQENDEKLFF.

This clonotype was counted ten times or more. The V gene is TRBV3-1, the J gene TRBJ1-5; 10 bases align to TRBD1. The CDR3 loop spans 18 amino acids. The germline V gene has CDR1 LGHDT and CDR2 YNNKEL (reference sequence). V lost 5 bases, J lost 2 bases, and 12 bases stayed unmatched. DNA of the CDR3: TGTGCCAGCAGCGCTCGTGGACAGGGGGTTAATGGCAATCAGCCCCAGCATTTT. Its protein product is CASSARGQGVNGNQPQHF.